Following are 32 T cell receptor beta chains from one sample sequenced in a study of control samples from healthy donors and cancer patients. Only in-frame clones appear in the TCRdb table, and some are missing; sequencing was by immunoSEQ multiplex PCR. The sample shows about 150,000 clones, approximately 96% of them seen only once. The sequenced sample consisted of blood. These receptors were collected from a man aged 40-49 years in good health.

The chain couples TRBV21-1 to TRBJ2-7; no check of the table's D call, TRBD1, against the DNA was made. TRBV21-1 is a documented pseudogene. The CDR3 extends over 18 amino acids. As DNA, the CDR3 is TGTGCCAGCAGCAAACCCGCGGACCGGGACATAGTTAACTACGAGCAGTACTTC. It codes for CASSKPADRDIVNYEQYF.

The gene calls are TRBV18 and TRBJ1-1; TRBD1 agrees at 9 bases. The CDR3 loop spans 15 amino acids. Germline V gene sequence: CDR1 KGHSH, CDR2 LQKENI. The ends lost 6 bases at V and 0 bases at J; junction bases unmatched: 5. CDR3 nucleotides: TGTGCCAGCTCGTCCGGGACAGGGATGAACACTGAAGCTTTCTTT. It specifies CASSSGTGMNTEAFF.

This sequence joins TRBV18 and TRBJ1-4; D perhaps matches TRBD1 (6 bases). V was shortened by 3 bases and J by 7 bases, with 9 bases between the two germline ends. This CDR3 region has 13 residues. The germline V gene has CDR1 KGHSH and CDR2 LQKENI. CDR3: CASSPRGAEKLFF. CDR3 DNA sequence: TGTGCCAGCTCACCTAGGGGGGCTGAAAAACTGTTTTTT.

The chain couples TRBV3-1 (or the pseudogene TRBV3-2) to TRBJ1-3; 10 positions match TRBD1. The J segment lost 7 bases and the V segment lost 5 bases, leaving 2 bases of the junction unmatched. The CDR3 runs 13 residues. Germline CDR1 and CDR2: LGHDT and YNNKEL (reference sequence). CDR3 amino acids: CASSDRGLNTIYF. The DNA of the CDR3 is TGTGCCAGCAGCGACAGGGGGCTTAACACCATATATTTT.

This clone came up once. The chain links TRBV4-1 to TRBJ1-2; the D gene is possibly TRBD1 (5 bases). Germline CDR1 reads MGHRA; CDR2 reads YSYEKL. V lost 1 base and J 4 bases, leaving 13 bases between the germline ends. The CDR3 length is 15 residues. The CDR3 DNA follows: TGCGCCAGCAGCCAAGGGCAGGGAGTCTCCTATGGCTACACCTTC. As protein: CASSQGQGVSYGYTF.

V usage is TRBV13 and J usage is TRBJ1-1, with D possibly matching TRBD1 (6 bases). Trimming removed 3 bases from V and 0 bases from J, with 14 bases in between. CDR1 and CDR2 from the germline V gene are PRHDT and FYEKMQ (reference sequence). The CDR3 has 16 residues. The CDR3 here is CASSFNTGTLNTEAFF. The CDR3 DNA sequence: TGTGCCAGCAGCTTCAACACCGGGACACTGAACACTGAAGCTTTCTTT.

The V and J genes are TRBV24-1 and TRBJ1-2; the D is unclear. The CDR3 runs to 12 residues. Trimming cost V 3 bases and J 8 bases, with 9 bases left between them. Germline V gene sequence: CDR1 KGHDR, CDR2 SFDVKD. CDR3 protein: CATSDGLGGYTF. The CDR3 DNA follows: TGTGCCACCAGTGATGGGTTAGGGGGCTACACCTTC.

The chain couples TRBV27 to TRBJ1-4; maybe TRBD1 (6 bases). The germline V gene encodes CDR1 MNHEY and CDR2 SMNVEV (reference sequence). V dropped 6 bases and J dropped 8 bases, with 13 bases sitting between them. The length of the CDR3 is 13 residues. CDR3 in DNA: TGTGCCAGCAGAAGGGGGGGTGGAGAAAAACTGTTTTTT. Protein: CASRRGGGEKLFF.

V usage is TRBV6-5 and J usage is TRBJ2-7; D perhaps matches TRBD2 (5 bases). The germline V and J ends were trimmed by 6 bases and 2 bases, with 14 bases remaining between them. This CDR3 region has 14 residues. Germline V gene lookup returns CDR1 MNHEY and CDR2 SVGAGI. Here the CDR3 reads CASSGDTWTYEQYF. The CDR3 DNA sequence: TGTGCCAGCAGCGGGGATACTTGGACCTACGAGCAGTACTTC.

V is TRBV6-5 and J is TRBJ2-1; D possibly matches TRBD1 or TRBD2 (7 bases each). The CDR3 has 14 residues. Trimming took off 8 bases at V and 0 bases at J, with 11 bases between the two ends. Per germline, CDR1 MNHEY and CDR2 SVGAGI. Here the CDR3 DNA reads TGTGCCAGCTCCAGGGGGGGCTCCTACAATGAGCAGTTCTTC. Translating it yields CASSRGGSYNEQFF.

The chain joins TRBV9 to TRBJ1-5, with D possibly being TRBD1 (5 bases). Germline assignment: CDR1 SGDLS and CDR2 YYNGEE. This CDR3 spans 14 amino acids. V lost 0 bases, J lost 3 bases, and 7 bases lay in between. The CDR3 DNA is TGTGCCAGCAGCGTAGGACAGAACAATCAGCCCCAGCATTTT. Its protein product is CASSVGQNNQPQHF.

This clone was seen once. At one boundary the junction diverges from the germline segment, which might be a read error. The chain uses TRBV6-5 and TRBJ1-1; TRBD1 is a possible D gene (6 bases). The CDR3 totals 13 residues. Germline CDR1 reads MNHEY; CDR2 reads SVGAGI. CDR3: CASSYSPGTIGAF. DNA for the CDR3: TGTGCCAGCAGTTATTCCCCGGGGACAATAGGGGCATTT.

The genes are TRBV6-1 and TRBJ1-6; D is unresolved. Germline CDR1 MNHNS, CDR2 SASEGT. The CDR3 contains 16 residues. The germline V and J ends were trimmed by 2 bases and 3 bases, with 11 bases remaining between them. The CDR3 loop is CASSEIRGHYNSPLHF. For the CDR3, the DNA is TGTGCCAGCAGTGAAATCAGAGGGCACTATAATTCACCCCTCCACTTT.

V and J are TRBV27 and TRBJ1-6; D is uncertain. Germline V lookup: CDR1 MNHEY, CDR2 SMNVEV (reference sequence). The CDR3 spans 15 residues. The V end lost 6 bases, the J end lost 7 bases, and 16 bases lay between the germline ends. The CDR3 DNA reads TGTGCCAGCAGGGTCGGACTAGGACGGAATTCACCCCTCCACTTT. It yields the protein CASRVGLGRNSPLHF.

This clone was seen only a few times. V gene TRBV5-1 combines with J gene TRBJ1-4; D is perhaps TRBD1 (5 bases). Germline values: CDR1 SGHRS, CDR2 YFSETQ. The CDR3 runs 12 residues. Trimming stripped 0 bases from V and 11 bases from J, with 8 bases between. CDR3: CASSLAGTKLFF. The CDR3 nucleotides read TGCGCCAGCAGCTTGGCAGGGACCAAACTGTTTTTT.

The CDR3 sequence is CASSFTNEKLFF. In DNA, the CDR3 is TGTGCCAGCAGTTTTACCAATGAAAAACTGTTTTTT. The chain uses TRBV27 and TRBJ1-4; D gene uncertain. CDR1 is MNHEY and CDR2 is SMNVEV in the germline V gene (reference sequence). Trimming stripped 3 bases from V and 5 bases from J, with 4 bases between. The CDR3 loop spans 12 amino acids. Full variable domain (missing parts from reference TRBV27 and TRBJ1-4): EAQVTQNPRYLITVTGKKLTVTCSQNMNHEYMSWYRQDPGLGLRQIYYSMNVEVTDKGDVPEGYKVSRKEKRNFPLILESPSPNQTSLYFCASSFTNEKLFFGSGTQLSVL.

The chain recombines TRBV4-3 with TRBJ1-1; D remains ambiguous. Trimming pared 1 base from V and 5 bases from J, leaving 14 bases between. Germline loops: CDR1 LGHNA, CDR2 YSLEER. The CDR3 spans 15 residues. The CDR3 loop reads CASSQVHLSGTEAFF. In nucleotides, the CDR3 is TGCGCCAGCAGCCAAGTTCACCTTTCGGGGACTGAAGCTTTCTTT.

In nucleotides, the CDR3 is TGTGCCAGTAGAGGCGGGGTTGTTTCCTACAATGAGCAGTTCTTC. Translated, it gives CASRGGVVSYNEQFF. This chain joins TRBV19 and TRBJ2-1, with D tentatively TRBD2 (6 bases). Trimming took off 6 bases at V and 1 base at J, with 13 bases between the two ends. This CDR3 has 15 residues. CDR1 and CDR2 (germline): LNHDA, SQIVND (reference sequence).

The J gene is TRBJ1-6, the V gene TRBV5-6; TRBD1 might be the D (5 bases). CDR1 and CDR2 (germline): SGHDT, YYEEEE. Trimming stripped 6 bases from V and 3 bases from J, with 19 bases between. The CDR3 spans 17 residues. The CDR3 spells CASTDNGGMDYNSPLHF. The DNA of the CDR3 is TGTGCCAGCACGGATAACGGGGGGATGGACTATAATTCACCCCTCCACTTT.

The CDR3, as DNA: TGTGCCACCCGGACAGCTTATAGCAATCAGCCCCAGCATTTT. It is translated as CATRTAYSNQPQHF. The V and J genes are TRBV27 and TRBJ1-5, with a weak D call TRBD1 (6 bases). Germline CDR1 reads MNHEY; CDR2 reads SMNVEV (reference sequence). Trimming stripped 10 bases from V and 0 bases from J, with 13 bases between. The CDR3 runs to 14 residues.

The V and J genes are TRBV30 and TRBJ2-1; TRBD2 matches at 16 bases. The CDR3 contains 18 residues. CDR1 and CDR2 from the germline V gene are GTSNPN and SVGIG (reference sequence). The J segment lost 0 bases and the V segment lost 8 bases, leaving 10 bases of the junction unmatched. CDR3 region: CATTLGTSGGGSYNEQFF. CDR3 bases: TGTGCCACAACCCTCGGGACTAGCGGGGGGGGCTCCTACAATGAGCAGTTCTTC.

The chain carries TRBV18 and TRBJ2-1; no clear D gene. This CDR3 spans 12 amino acids. Germline lookup yields CDR1 KGHSH and CDR2 LQKENI. Deletions cut 6 bases from V and 7 bases from J, with 10 bases between. The CDR3 DNA sequence: TGTGCCAGCTCGCCTTTGGGGAATGAGCAGTTCTTC. As protein: CASSPLGNEQFF.

V is TRBV24-1 and J is TRBJ1-5; D unclear. Trimming pared 6 bases from V and 2 bases from J, leaving 7 bases between. This CDR3 is built from 13 residues. Germline-derived CDR1 and CDR2 are KGHDR and SFDVKD. CDR3 coding DNA: TGTGCCACCAGTCCGGGCCGCAATCAGCCCCAGCATTTT. This encodes CATSPGRNQPQHF.

This rearrangement joins TRBV2 to TRBJ1-4; D possibly corresponds to TRBD1 (5 bases). The CDR3 loop spans 12 amino acids. The V end lost 6 bases, the J end lost 7 bases, and 9 bases lay between the germline ends. The germline CDR1 and CDR2 sequences are SNHLY and FYNNEI. The DNA for the CDR3 is TGTGCCAGCAGGGGGCGCGGTGAAAAACTGTTTTTT. It is translated as CASRGRGEKLFF. The variable domain in full, with the rest retrieved from reference TRBV2 and TRBJ1-4, is EPEVTQTPSHQVTQMGQEVILRCVPISNHLYFYWYRQILGQKVEFLVSFYNNEISEKSEIFDDQFSVERPDGSNFTLKIRSTKLEDSAMYFCASRGRGEKLFFGSGTQLSVL.

The chain employs TRBV5-6 and TRBJ2-1; no firm D call. CDR1 is SGHDT and CDR2 is YYEEEE in the germline V gene. The germline V and J ends were trimmed by 0 bases and 5 bases, with 6 bases remaining between them. This CDR3 contains 13 residues. This CDR3 is CASSLAVNNEQFF. For the CDR3, the DNA is TGTGCCAGCAGCTTGGCCGTCAACAATGAGCAGTTCTTC. Full variable domain (outside the CDR3, taken from reference TRBV5-6 and TRBJ2-1): DAGVTQSPTHLIKTRGQQVTLRCSPKSGHDTVSWYQQALGQGPQFIFQYYEEEERQRGNFPDRFSGHQFPNYSSELNVNALLLGDSALYLCASSLAVNNEQFFGPGTRLTVL.

The chain links TRBV11-3 to TRBJ2-2; 7 bases line up with TRBD2. From germline, CDR1 is SGHNT and CDR2 YENEEA. Trimming took 1 base from V and 1 from J; bases not matched to a gene: 3. The CDR3 runs 16 residues. CDR3 nucleotide sequence: TGTGCCAGCAGCTTAGGGCTAGCGGAGAACACCGGGGAGCTGTTTTTT. Amino acids: CASSLGLAENTGELFF.

This chain joins TRBV15 and TRBJ2-3; perhaps TRBD2 as D (6 bases). Germline V CDR1 and CDR2: LNHNV, YYDKDF (reference sequence). Trimming removed 0 bases from V and 5 bases from J, with 12 bases in between. This CDR3 has 15 residues. Here the CDR3 reads CATSRDRAGIDTQYF. CDR3 nucleotides: TGTGCCACCAGCAGAGATCGGGCGGGGATAGATACGCAGTATTTT.

This clone was recorded a few times. The rearrangement uses TRBV19 and TRBJ1-5, with D unclear. The CDR3 loop spans 12 amino acids. Trimming took off 6 bases at V and 7 bases at J, with 10 bases between the two ends. From germline, CDR1 is LNHDA and CDR2 SQIVND (reference sequence). As DNA, the CDR3 is TGTGCCAGTAGGGATGGAGGCCAGCCCCAGCATTTT. This translates into CASRDGGQPQHF.

This chain uses TRBV6-5 with TRBJ1-3; D is uncertain. Trimming pared 2 bases from V and 1 base from J, leaving 6 bases between. This CDR3 region has 14 residues. CDR1 and CDR2 from the germline V gene are MNHEY and SVGAGI. The CDR3 reads CASSYGQSGNTIYF. The DNA of the CDR3 is TGTGCCAGCAGTTACGGTCAATCTGGAAACACCATATATTTT.

The CDR3 DNA reads as TGCAGCGTTAGCCGGGTAGGAGCGGTAGAGACCCAGTACTTC. Translated, it gives CSVSRVGAVETQYF. The V gene is TRBV29-1, the J gene TRBJ2-5; possible D gene TRBD2, 5 bases. Trimming removed 5 bases at V and 4 bases at J, with 17 bases between. The germline V gene has CDR1 SQVTM and CDR2 ANQGSEA. This CDR3 region has 14 residues.

The chain carries TRBV7-3 and TRBJ1-6; unclear D gene. V lost 1 base to trimming and J lost 8 bases, with 6 bases between them. The CDR3 sequence is 13 residues long. CDR1 is SGHTA and CDR2 is FQGTGA in the germline V gene. The CDR3 sequence is CASSLRADSPLHF. In DNA form, the CDR3 reads TGTGCCAGCAGCTTAAGGGCCGATTCACCCCTCCACTTT.

This clone was detected only once. The genes are TRBV7-9 and TRBJ1-1, with D hard to call. Germline lookup yields CDR1 SEHNR and CDR2 FQNEAQ (reference sequence). The CDR3 has 12 amino acids. Between the trimmed V and J ends, which lost 5 bases and 8 bases, there was a span of 12 bases. Here the CDR3 reads CASSTQTPEAFF. The CDR3 DNA follows: TGTGCCAGCAGCACCCAGACTCCGGAAGCTTTCTTT.